A single sample gave rise to the 18 T cell receptor beta chains below, sequenced in a study of Ad26.COV2.S vaccination and SARS-CoV-2 variants. TCRdb's copy holds only in-frame clones and misses some; the assay was immunoSEQ multiplex PCR. The sample consists of roughly 350,000 clones, around 88% of them appearing once. Treatment here: over 15 received Ad26.COV2.S at low or high dose, single or two shots; about five received placebo; per-sample allocation not given. Collection of the samples took place on day 63 after the first injection of vaccine or placebo. The specimen was peripheral blood, collected in a trial of Ad26.COV2.S vaccine versus placebo. These receptors originate from a person between 18 and 59 years old who received the Ad26.COV2.S COVID-19 vaccine or a placebo.

About this clone: Other DNA sequences in this sample translate to the same CDR3. The rearrangement joins TRBV11-3 to TRBJ2-1; a possible D gene is TRBD2 (7 bases). V was shortened by 5 bases and J by 4 bases, with 15 bases between the two germline ends. CDR3 length: 15 amino acids. CDR1 and CDR2 (germline): SGHNT, YENEEA. The CDR3 is CASSQGLAAYNEQFF. The CDR3, as DNA: TGTGCCAGCAGCCAGGGGCTAGCGGCTTACAATGAGCAGTTCTTC.

The chain joins TRBV29-1 to TRBJ2-1, with D unresolved. Germline loops: CDR1 SQVTM, CDR2 ANQGSEA. Trimming removed 1 base from V and 7 bases from J, with 8 bases in between. The CDR3 covers 12 residues. The CDR3 protein is CSVEAPVNEQFF. The DNA of the CDR3 is TGCAGCGTTGAAGCCCCAGTAAATGAGCAGTTCTTC.

This chain connects TRBV7-9 to TRBJ1-2, with D unclear. In germline, CDR1 is SEHNR, CDR2 FQNEAQ (reference sequence). The CDR3 consists of 16 residues. Deletions cut 5 bases from V and 4 bases from J, with 20 bases between. CDR3 nucleotides: TGTGCCAGCAGCCGCCAACAAGGGTTAGTTTTCTATGGCTACACCTTC. It specifies CASSRQQGLVFYGYTF. Using reference TRBV7-9 and TRBJ1-2 for the parts outside the CDR3, the full variable domain is DTGVSQNPRHKITKRGQNVTFRCDPISEHNRLYWYRQTLGQGPEFLTYFQNEAQLEKSRLLSDRFSAERPKGSFSTLEIQRTEQGDSAMYLCASSRQQGLVFYGYTFGSGTRLTVV.

This clone was seen only once. The chain has TRBV7-9 and TRBJ1-5; D not certain. The CDR3 totals 15 residues. Germline V gene data show CDR1 as SEHNR and CDR2 as FQNEAQ (reference sequence). Trimming shortened V by 4 bases and J by 4 bases, and 14 bases separated the two germline ends. The CDR3 protein is CASSSGDTFNQPQHF. DNA of the CDR3: TGTGCCAGCAGCTCCGGGGATACATTTAATCAGCCCCAGCATTTT.

This clone was recorded only once. This sequence joins TRBV19 and TRBJ1-1; D possibly corresponds to TRBD1 (5 bases). The CDR3 is 14 amino acids. CDR1 is LNHDA and CDR2 is SQIVND in the germline V gene (reference sequence). V dropped 3 bases and J dropped 4 bases, with 12 bases sitting between them. The CDR3 loop is CASSIGGAFTEAFF. For the CDR3, the DNA is TGTGCCAGTAGTATTGGAGGGGCCTTCACTGAAGCTTTCTTT.

This chain uses TRBV30 with TRBJ2-5; perhaps TRBD1 as D (5 bases). This CDR3 is 15 amino acids long. The V end lost 3 bases, the J end lost 5 bases, and 19 bases lay between the germline ends. Germline CDR1 reads GTSNPN; CDR2 reads SVGIG (reference sequence). In DNA, the CDR3 is TGTGCCTGGAGCTCAATTTGGCCAAAGGGGGAGACCCAGTACTTC. Protein: CAWSSIWPKGETQYF.

The chain joins TRBV5-1 to TRBJ2-3, with D unresolved. Looked up from germline, CDR1 is SGHRS and CDR2 is YFSETQ. V lost 5 bases to trimming and J lost 0 bases, with 19 bases between them. The CDR3 sequence is 17 residues long. CDR3 in DNA: TGCGCCAGCAGATCGCAAGCAGGACCCACTAGCACAGATACGCAGTATTTT. Translating gives CASRSQAGPTSTDTQYF.

The V call is TRBV6-5, the J call TRBJ2-7, with D perhaps matching TRBD2 (5 bases). The CDR3 spans 13 residues. From germline, CDR1 is MNHEY and CDR2 SVGAGI. With 5 bases removed from V and 7 bases from J, the gap between germline ends came to 15 bases. CDR3 amino acids: CASSPTFTREQYF. CDR3 DNA sequence: TGTGCCAGCAGTCCGACCTTCACTAGGGAGCAGTACTTC.

The chain combines TRBV2 with TRBJ1-4, with D possibly TRBD1 on 5 matching bases. The length of the CDR3 is 15 residues. V dropped 6 bases and J dropped 0 bases, with 11 bases sitting between them. Germline CDR1 is SNHLY and CDR2 is FYNNEI. Here the CDR3 DNA reads TGTGCCAGCAGACTGCAGGGAGCAACTAATGAAAAACTGTTTTTT. It codes for CASRLQGATNEKLFF. The full variable domain, in which reference TRBV2 and TRBJ1-4 provide the parts outside the CDR3, is EPEVTQTPSHQVTQMGQEVILRCVPISNHLYFYWYRQILGQKVEFLVSFYNNEISEKSEIFDDQFSVERPDGSNFTLKIRSTKLEDSAMYFCASRLQGATNEKLFFGSGTQLSVL.

This chain uses TRBV7-9 with TRBJ1-1; no reliable D call. The CDR3 is made up of 12 amino acids. The ends were cut back, 8 bases at V and 1 base at J, with 8 bases in the middle. The germline CDR1 and CDR2 sequences are SEHNR and FQNEAQ (reference sequence). The CDR3 loop is CASAPGNTEAFF. The CDR3 nucleotides are TGTGCCAGCGCCCCGGGGAACACTGAAGCTTTCTTT.

The rearrangement joins TRBV6-2 or TRBV6-3 to TRBJ2-7; TRBD2 matches at 8 bases. The germline V gene encodes CDR1 MNHEY and CDR2 SVGEGT. The CDR3 loop spans 16 amino acids. V trimming: 6 bases; J trimming: 0 bases; junction bases outside the gene matches: 10. DNA of the CDR3: TGTGCCAGCAGCCCCAATGATCTAGCGGGCTCCTACGAGCAGTACTTC. This encodes CASSPNDLAGSYEQYF.

In its sample, this clone was seen once. J is TRBJ1-1 and V is TRBV6-2 or TRBV6-3; D is uncertain. Trimming took off 0 bases at V and 6 bases at J, with 11 bases between the two ends. The CDR3 is 14 residues long. Germline V gene lookup returns CDR1 MNHEY and CDR2 SVGEGT. The chain's CDR3 is CASSYSTRTAEAFF. As DNA, the CDR3 is TGTGCCAGCAGTTACTCGACCAGGACTGCTGAAGCTTTCTTT.

This chain connects TRBV6-1 to TRBJ2-3, with D hard to call. Germline V gives CDR1 MNHNS, CDR2 SASEGT. This CDR3 comprises 13 residues. The V end lost 2 bases, the J end lost 2 bases, and 5 bases lay between the germline ends. For the CDR3, the DNA is TGTGCCAGCAGTGAATTTTCCACAGATACGCAGTATTTT. Protein product: CASSEFSTDTQYF.

The V and J genes are TRBV5-6 and TRBJ2-1; TRBD2 aligns across 11 bases. V lost 1 base to trimming and J lost 10 bases; unmatched junction nucleotides: 10. This CDR3 is built from 16 residues. Germline CDR1 SGHDT, CDR2 YYEEEE. CDR3 nucleotide sequence: TGTGCCAGCAGCTTGCGGCTTAGCGGGGGGGCCCGAGAGCAGTTCTTC. Residues: CASSLRLSGGAREQFF.

This clone was counted between two and nine times. This chain connects TRBV19 to TRBJ1-1; D is undetermined. The CDR3 is made up of 12 amino acids. The V end was cut by 6 bases, the J end by 0 bases, with 5 bases between. Germline-derived CDR1 and CDR2 are LNHDA and SQIVND (reference sequence). The DNA of the CDR3 is TGTGCCAGTAGCTACCTGAACACTGAAGCTTTCTTT. Its translation: CASSYLNTEAFF.

This chain uses TRBV27 with TRBJ2-3; 7 positions match TRBD2. J was trimmed by 4 bases and V by 7 bases; bases with no gene match: 8. There are 14 residues in the CDR3. Germline V gives CDR1 MNHEY, CDR2 SMNVEV (reference sequence). CDR3 DNA sequence: TGTGCCAGCACCGAGCAACTAGCGTCAGATACGCAGTATTTT. It codes for CASTEQLASDTQYF.

A single count supports this clone. The sample has other DNA sequences that encode this CDR3 too. This sequence joins TRBV7-2 and TRBJ1-2; D remains unclear. V was clipped by 3 bases and J by 2 bases, with 7 bases between them. The CDR3 contains 13 residues. Germline assignment: CDR1 SGHTA and CDR2 FQGNSA. CDR3 residues: CASSFTGNYGYTF. CDR3 nucleotides: TGTGCCAGCAGCTTCACGGGGAACTATGGCTACACCTTC.

This sequence joins TRBV6-4 and TRBJ2-3, with a tentative D call TRBD1 (6 bases). The CDR3 is 13 residues long. The V end was cut by 5 bases, the J end by 8 bases, with 14 bases between. The V gene's germline CDR1 is MRHNA and CDR2 SNTAGT. DNA of the CDR3: TGTGCCAGCAGTACCTTACCAGGGGCTACGCAGTATTTT. This translates into CASSTLPGATQYF.